The next 30 T cell receptor beta chains were all read from a single sample in a study of blood T cell repertoires in COVID-19. Assay used: immunoSEQ multiplex PCR; TCRdb lists only in-frame clones, some missing. In the table there are roughly 410,000 clones, 89% of which are singletons. Sequenced material: peripheral blood. These receptors were collected from a woman between 40 and 50 years old with COVID-19, enrolled during active disease.

V is TRBV19 and J is TRBJ2-3; 8 bases agree with TRBD1. This CDR3 has 15 residues. Germline CDR1 is LNHDA and CDR2 is SQIVND (reference sequence). V was clipped by 1 base and J by 4 bases; unmatched bases: 4. CDR3 region: CASSIGQGWSDTQYF. CDR3 sequence (DNA): TGTGCCAGTAGTATAGGACAGGGGTGGTCAGATACGCAGTATTTT.

The rearrangement links TRBV27 to TRBJ1-1, with D possibly TRBD1 on 5 matching bases. The V gene lost 3 bases and the J gene lost 9 bases, with 11 bases spanning the gap. CDR3 length: 12 amino acids. Germline CDR1 reads MNHEY; CDR2 reads SMNVEV (reference sequence). The CDR3 reads CASSFITGKAFF. In nucleotides, the CDR3 is TGTGCCAGCAGTTTTATCACAGGTAAAGCTTTCTTT.

This clone was recorded only once. V is TRBV5-5 and J is TRBJ1-5; 9 bases map to TRBD1. CDR1 is SGHKS, CDR2 YYEKEE, per germline (reference sequence). V dropped 4 bases and J dropped 1; count of bases not matched to a gene: 9. The CDR3 is 17 residues long. CDR3 protein: CASSPGQGWGSNQPQHF. In DNA form, the CDR3 reads TGTGCCAGCAGCCCTGGACAGGGGTGGGGGAGCAATCAGCCCCAGCATTTT.

The chain uses TRBV7-9 and TRBJ2-3; 12 bases map to TRBD2. CDR1 SEHNR and CDR2 FQNEAQ come from the germline V gene (reference sequence). With 5 bases clipped from V and 5 bases from J, the junction kept 8 bases outside the gene matches. The CDR3 loop spans 16 amino acids. The CDR3 nucleotides read TGTGCCAGCAGCCTCCTGACTAGCGGGGGCAAAGATACGCAGTATTTT. This translates into CASSLLTSGGKDTQYF.

This clone was recorded once. The chain uses TRBV25-1 and TRBJ1-6, with D maybe TRBD1 (6 bases). In germline, CDR1 is MGHDK, CDR2 SYGVNS. V lost 5 bases, J lost 9 bases, and 20 bases lay in between. The CDR3 has 16 residues. The CDR3 here is CASSQTGGGMGSPLHF. CDR3 DNA: TGTGCCAGCAGTCAAACGGGAGGGGGAATGGGTTCACCCCTCCACTTT.

The chain is built from TRBV6-6 and TRBJ1-6; 7 bases align to TRBD1. Germline V gene sequence: CDR1 MNHNY, CDR2 SVGAGI (reference sequence). Trimming removed 6 bases from V and 7 bases from J; junction bases left unmatched: 12. This CDR3 comprises 16 residues. The CDR3 spells CASSLLKGAGNSPLHF. The CDR3 DNA follows: TGTGCCAGCAGCCTCCTCAAGGGGGCGGGCAATTCACCCCTCCACTTT.

The chain has TRBV19 and TRBJ1-4; D gene ambiguous. Germline CDR1 LNHDA, CDR2 SQIVND (reference sequence). The V end lost 5 bases, the J end lost 8 bases, and 18 bases lay between the germline ends. The CDR3 runs to 15 residues. CDR3 nucleotide sequence: TGTGCCAGTAGTCCCTCGGGAGGGCTCGCCGAAAAACTGTTTTTT. It yields the protein CASSPSGGLAEKLFF.

The chain links TRBV5-4 to TRBJ2-3; 7 bases fit TRBD2. V lost 3 bases, J lost 2 bases, and 12 bases stayed unmatched. The CDR3 is 17 residues long. Germline values: CDR1 SGHNT, CDR2 YYREEE (reference sequence). The CDR3 region is CASSSGKSKRDTDTQYF. The CDR3 DNA follows: TGTGCCAGCAGCTCCGGAAAAAGTAAGCGGGACACAGATACGCAGTATTTT.

The rearrangement links TRBV5-1 to TRBJ2-2; 7 positions agree with TRBD2. V was clipped by 4 bases and J by 5 bases; unmatched bases: 14. The CDR3 is 17 residues long. The germline V gene has CDR1 SGHRS and CDR2 YFSETQ. In DNA form, the CDR3 reads TGCGCCAGCAGCCCTGGCCACGGGGGACTACATACCGGGGAGCTGTTTTTT. Translating it yields CASSPGHGGLHTGELFF.

This sequence joins TRBV7-2 and TRBJ1-5; the D gene is possibly TRBD1 (6 bases). Between the trimmed V and J ends, which lost 3 bases and 4 bases, there was a span of 13 bases. This CDR3 spans 15 amino acids. The germline CDR1 and CDR2 sequences are SGHTA and FQGNSA. The CDR3 sequence is CASSLVQGGNQPQHF. DNA for the CDR3: TGTGCCAGCAGCTTGGTTCAAGGGGGTAATCAGCCCCAGCATTTT.

The V gene is TRBV9, the J gene TRBJ1-5; D not certain. V was shortened by 0 bases and J by 4 bases, with 14 bases between the two germline ends. The germline V gene has CDR1 SGDLS and CDR2 YYNGEE. This CDR3 region has 16 residues. CDR3 region: CASSVVKASGNQPQHF. The CDR3 DNA is TGTGCCAGCAGCGTAGTGAAAGCCTCGGGGAATCAGCCCCAGCATTTT.

CDR3 sequence: CASSLTGTAFRGGELFF. The CDR3 bases are TGTGCCAGCAGCCTAACAGGGACCGCATTTCGTGGCGGGGAGCTGTTTTTT. The chain combines TRBV3-1 (or the pseudogene TRBV3-2) with TRBJ2-2, with D possibly matching TRBD1 (6 bases). The CDR3 loop spans 17 amino acids. V lost 4 bases and J 7 bases, leaving 22 bases between the germline ends. CDR1 LGHDT and CDR2 YNNKEL come from the germline V gene (reference sequence).

V is TRBV7-2 and J is TRBJ2-7; possibly TRBD1 for D (5 bases). V dropped 4 bases and J dropped 1 base, with 8 bases sitting between them. Germline lookup yields CDR1 SGHTA and CDR2 FQGNSA. This CDR3 is 13 amino acids long. The CDR3 DNA reads TGTGCCAGCAGCTGGACACCTTCCTACGAGCAGTACTTC. Its protein product is CASSWTPSYEQYF.

This chain links TRBV27 with TRBJ2-7; no clear D gene. Germline CDR1 reads MNHEY; CDR2 reads SMNVEV (reference sequence). V was trimmed by 0 bases and J by 6 bases, leaving 9 bases between them. The CDR3 covers 13 residues. Here the CDR3 reads CASSLSSRSEQYF. The CDR3 DNA follows: TGTGCCAGCAGTTTATCATCCCGTTCCGAGCAGTACTTC.

The chain joins TRBV5-1 to TRBJ1-1; no clear D. Per germline, CDR1 SGHRS and CDR2 YFSETQ. The CDR3 is 14 residues long. V was trimmed by 6 bases and J by 1 base, leaving 13 bases between them. The CDR3 reads CASMFKEGNTEAFF. CDR3 in DNA: TGCGCCAGCATGTTTAAGGAGGGGAACACTGAAGCTTTCTTT.

The rearrangement links TRBV7-9 to TRBJ2-7, with D possibly being TRBD2 (5 bases). Trimming stripped 1 base from V and 9 bases from J, with 10 bases between. This CDR3 contains 12 residues. CDR1 and CDR2 (germline): SEHNR, FQNEAQ (reference sequence). CDR3 protein: CASSLGGLGQYF. The DNA for the CDR3 is TGTGCCAGCAGCTTAGGAGGGTTAGGGCAGTACTTC.

This clone came up once. The V call is TRBV9, the J call TRBJ2-3; TRBD2 agrees at 11 bases. CDR1 is SGDLS, CDR2 YYNGEE, per germline. The ends lost 3 bases at V and 4 bases at J; junction bases unmatched: 4. The CDR3 has 15 residues. CDR3 protein: CASSARTSGPDTQYF. In DNA form, the CDR3 reads TGTGCCAGCAGCGCCCGGACTAGCGGGCCAGATACGCAGTATTTT.

This clone was detected once. This chain uses TRBV19 with TRBJ2-2, with 8 bases that match TRBD2. This CDR3 is built from 16 residues. Germline V gives CDR1 LNHDA, CDR2 SQIVND (reference sequence). Germline trimming cut 4 bases from V and 2 bases from J; bases unmatched to any gene: 6. This chain's CDR3 is CASSSGAGENTGELFF. The CDR3 DNA sequence: TGTGCCAGTAGTAGCGGAGCGGGGGAAAACACCGGGGAGCTGTTTTTT.

V is TRBV7-6 and J is TRBJ2-1; the match to TRBD2 covers 9 bases. CDR3 size: 15 residues. The V segment lost 3 bases and the J segment 7 bases; nucleotides outside the gene matches: 7. Germline V CDR1 and CDR2: SGHVS, FNYEAQ. The CDR3 DNA follows: TGTGCCAGCAGCTTTTTTGCGGGAGGGGGGAATGAGCAGTTCTTC. It yields the protein CASSFFAGGGNEQFF.

The chain links TRBV6-6 to TRBJ1-5; TRBD1 agrees at 7 bases. Germline V gene lookup returns CDR1 MNHNY and CDR2 SVGAGI (reference sequence). J lost 6 bases, V lost 6 bases, and 5 bases had no gene match. The CDR3 runs to 13 residues. The CDR3 DNA follows: TGTGCCAGCAGCGGAGACAGGGCTCAGCCCCAGCATTTT. This codes for CASSGDRAQPQHF.

The rearrangement links TRBV4-2 to TRBJ2-1, with 15 bases aligning to TRBD2. The CDR3 spans 16 residues. In germline, CDR1 is LGHNA, CDR2 YNFKEQ. The ends lost 1 base at V and 9 bases at J; junction bases unmatched: 4. The CDR3 protein is CASSQGTSGGVGEQFF. The CDR3 nucleotides read TGTGCCAGCAGCCAAGGGACTAGCGGGGGGGTCGGTGAGCAGTTCTTC.

Of note for this clone: A junction boundary mismatches the germline segment, possibly from a read error. The chain carries TRBV7-7 and TRBJ2-5; tentatively, D is TRBD2 (5 bases). This CDR3 region has 15 residues. Germline V gives CDR1 SSHAT, CDR2 FNYEAQ (reference sequence). CDR3 region: CASSLTEASLGTQYF. CDR3 coding DNA: TGTGCTAGCAGCCTCACAGAGGCTAGCCTCGGGACCCAGTACTTC.

A single count supports this clone. V is TRBV12-5 and J is TRBJ1-2; D is possibly TRBD1 (5 bases). CDR1 LGHNT and CDR2 FRNRAP come from the germline V gene. The CDR3 covers 15 residues. V lost 1 base to trimming and J lost 6 bases, with 15 bases between them. The CDR3, as DNA: TGTGCTAGTGGTTTGGAGGGACTCGGACCCAATGGCTACACCTTC. Translation: CASGLEGLGPNGYTF.

The chain employs TRBV6-5 and TRBJ1-2; D is unclear. The ends were cut back, 7 bases at V and 5 bases at J, with 20 bases in the middle. Germline V gene data show CDR1 as MNHEY and CDR2 as SVGAGI. The CDR3 loop spans 15 amino acids. CDR3 region: CASISGYPFGYGYTF. DNA of the CDR3: TGTGCCAGCATTTCGGGGTACCCTTTTGGATATGGCTACACCTTC.

The chain uses TRBV18 and TRBJ2-1; D possibly corresponds to TRBD1 (6 bases). The germline V gene encodes CDR1 KGHSH and CDR2 LQKENI. Trimming stripped 6 bases from V and 2 bases from J, with 17 bases between. The CDR3 is 16 amino acids. DNA of the CDR3: TGTGCCAGCTCGCCCCAGGGGAAAGTTCCCTACAATGAGCAGTTCTTC. Translation gives CASSPQGKVPYNEQFF.

The CDR3 coding sequence is TGTGCCAGCAGCTTCGGACTCTACGAGCAGTACTTC. It yields the protein CASSFGLYEQYF. The J gene is TRBJ2-7, the V gene TRBV7-2; D is perhaps TRBD2 (5 bases). The V end was cut by 3 bases, the J end by 3 bases, with 6 bases between. Germline V gives CDR1 SGHTA, CDR2 FQGNSA. CDR3 length: 12 residues.

Comments on this clone: Other DNA sequences in the sample encode the same CDR3. The chain uses TRBV19 and TRBJ1-5; TRBD1 agrees at 7 bases. The length of the CDR3 is 15 residues. Germline lookup yields CDR1 LNHDA and CDR2 SQIVND (reference sequence). V lost 3 bases to trimming and J lost 1 base; unmatched junction nucleotides: 3. The CDR3, as DNA: TGTGCCAGTAGTATCGGACAGGTGAGCAATCAGCCCCAGCATTTT. As protein: CASSIGQVSNQPQHF.

The V and J genes are TRBV6-5 and TRBJ1-5; no clear D gene. Trimming shortened V by 8 bases and J by 4 bases, and 12 bases separated the two germline ends. Germline CDR1 and CDR2: MNHEY and SVGAGI. The CDR3 is 13 amino acids. The CDR3 DNA sequence: TGTGCCAGCGTGAGGAGCTCAAATCAGCCCCAGCATTTT. It specifies CASVRSSNQPQHF.

The CDR3 reads CASGSHGTGEYEQYF. CDR3 bases: TGTGCTAGTGGTTCACACGGGACAGGGGAATACGAGCAGTACTTC. This chain uses TRBV12-5 with TRBJ2-7, with 10 bases lining up with TRBD1. Trimming took 4 bases from V and 4 from J; bases not matched to a gene: 7. CDR3 length: 15 amino acids. Germline V gene data show CDR1 as LGHNT and CDR2 as FRNRAP.

The chain combines TRBV28 with TRBJ1-1, with 9 bases that match TRBD1. This CDR3 comprises 15 residues. Germline CDR1 MDHEN, CDR2 SYDVKM. V was pared by 5 bases and J by 5 bases, with 9 bases of the junction left unmatched. In DNA, the CDR3 is TGTGCCAGCAGTCCCCGGACAGGGGTCGGTACTGAAGCTTTCTTT. Translation gives CASSPRTGVGTEAFF.